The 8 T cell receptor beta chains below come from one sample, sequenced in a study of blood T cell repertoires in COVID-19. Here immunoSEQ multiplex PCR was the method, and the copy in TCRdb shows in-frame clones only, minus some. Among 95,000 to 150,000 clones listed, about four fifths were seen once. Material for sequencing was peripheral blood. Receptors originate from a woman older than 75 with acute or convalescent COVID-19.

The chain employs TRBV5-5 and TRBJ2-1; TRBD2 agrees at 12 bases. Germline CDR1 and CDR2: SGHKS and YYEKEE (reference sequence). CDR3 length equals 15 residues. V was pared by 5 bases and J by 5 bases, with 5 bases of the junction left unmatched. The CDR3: CASSPRTSGDNEQFF. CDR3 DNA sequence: TGTGCCAGCAGTCCTCGGACTAGCGGGGACAATGAGCAGTTCTTC.

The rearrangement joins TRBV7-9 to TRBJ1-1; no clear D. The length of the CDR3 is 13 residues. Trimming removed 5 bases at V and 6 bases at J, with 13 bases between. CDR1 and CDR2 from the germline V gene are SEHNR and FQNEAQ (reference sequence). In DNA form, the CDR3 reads TGTGCCAGCAGCCCCAATTTCGGGGCTGAAGCTTTCTTT. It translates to CASSPNFGAEAFF.

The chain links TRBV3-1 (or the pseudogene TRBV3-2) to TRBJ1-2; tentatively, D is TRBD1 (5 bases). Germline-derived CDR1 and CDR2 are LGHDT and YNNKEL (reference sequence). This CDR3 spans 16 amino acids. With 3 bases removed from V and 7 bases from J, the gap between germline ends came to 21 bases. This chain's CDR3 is CASSQNRRDSALGYTF. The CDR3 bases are TGTGCCAGCAGCCAGAACAGACGCGACAGCGCCCTTGGCTACACCTTC.

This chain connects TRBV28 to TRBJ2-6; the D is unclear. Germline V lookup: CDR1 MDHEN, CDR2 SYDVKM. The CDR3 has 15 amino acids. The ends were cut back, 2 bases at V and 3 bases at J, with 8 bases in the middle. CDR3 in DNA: TGTGCCAGCAGTTTACGGGTGCTTGGGGCCAACGTCCTGACTTTC. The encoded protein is CASSLRVLGANVLTF.

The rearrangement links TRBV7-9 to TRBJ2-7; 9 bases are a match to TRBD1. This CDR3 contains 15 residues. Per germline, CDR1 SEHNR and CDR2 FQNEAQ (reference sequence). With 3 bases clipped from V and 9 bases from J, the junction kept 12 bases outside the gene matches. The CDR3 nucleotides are TGTGCCAGCAGCTTGGACAGGGGCCCCCAGAATGTGCAGTACTTC. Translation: CASSLDRGPQNVQYF.

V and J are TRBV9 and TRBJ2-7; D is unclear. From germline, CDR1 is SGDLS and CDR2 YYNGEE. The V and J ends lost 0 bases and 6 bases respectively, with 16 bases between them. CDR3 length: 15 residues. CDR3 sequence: CASSVGVVEASEQYF. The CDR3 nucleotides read TGTGCCAGCAGCGTAGGTGTGGTTGAAGCCTCCGAGCAGTACTTC.

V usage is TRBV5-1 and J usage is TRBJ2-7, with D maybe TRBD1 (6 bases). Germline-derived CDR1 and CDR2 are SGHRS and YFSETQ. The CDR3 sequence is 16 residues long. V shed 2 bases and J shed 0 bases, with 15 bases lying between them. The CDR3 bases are TGCGCCAGCAGCTTTACCCGGGACACCCGCTCCTACGAGCAGTACTTC. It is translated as CASSFTRDTRSYEQYF.

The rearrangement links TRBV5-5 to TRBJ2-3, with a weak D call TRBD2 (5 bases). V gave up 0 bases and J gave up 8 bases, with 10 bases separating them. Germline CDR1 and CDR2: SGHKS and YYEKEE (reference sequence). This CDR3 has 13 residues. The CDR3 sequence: CASSLGTDFTQYF. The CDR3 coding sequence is TGTGCCAGCAGCTTGGGGACGGACTTTACGCAGTATTTT.